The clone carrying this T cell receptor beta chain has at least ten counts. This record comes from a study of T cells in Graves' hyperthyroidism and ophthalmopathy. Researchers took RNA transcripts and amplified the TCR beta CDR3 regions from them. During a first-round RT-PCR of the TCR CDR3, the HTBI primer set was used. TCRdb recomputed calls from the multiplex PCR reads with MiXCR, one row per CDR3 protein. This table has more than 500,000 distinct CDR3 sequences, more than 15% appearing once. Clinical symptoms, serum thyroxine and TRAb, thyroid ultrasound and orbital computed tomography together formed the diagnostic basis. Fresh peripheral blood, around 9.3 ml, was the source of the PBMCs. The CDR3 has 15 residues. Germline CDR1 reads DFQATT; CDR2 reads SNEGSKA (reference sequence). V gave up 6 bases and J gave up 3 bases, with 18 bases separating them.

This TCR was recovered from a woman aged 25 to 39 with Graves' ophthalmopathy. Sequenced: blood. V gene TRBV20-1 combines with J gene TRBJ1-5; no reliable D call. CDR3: CSASATAGINQPQHF. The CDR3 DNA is TGCAGTGCCAGTGCCACGGCAGGCATCAATCAGCCCCAGCATTTT.